These 11 T cell receptor beta chains were all obtained from the same sample, sequenced in a study of cytomegalovirus exposure and HLA in healthy donors (dated by TCRdb to about 2017). The library was prepared using the immunoSEQ multiplex PCR assay. For the multiplex PCR, a mixture combining 60 forward primers for TCR Vbeta segments and 13 reverse primers for TCR Jbeta segments was used. The source is immuneACCESS, and TCRdb retained only in-frame sequences with V and J called. Part of the clones is not carried over; for the studies checked, unresolved V genes explain less than half of this, and the remainder is unexplained. In all, the sample holds 150,000 to 200,000 clones, and about 82% of those were seen once. The biggest ten clones account for about 1.9% of the sample. Sequences were obtained from PBMCs. The receptors were gathered from a woman aged 30 to 39 in good health and CMV-seronegative.

The genes are TRBV20-1 and TRBJ2-3; D is perhaps TRBD1 (5 bases). Trimming stripped 6 bases from V and 2 bases from J, with 6 bases between. Germline V gene lookup returns CDR1 DFQATT and CDR2 SNEGSKA (reference sequence). The CDR3 contains 11 residues. CDR3 amino acids: CSAGHTDTQYF. DNA for the CDR3: TGCAGTGCCGGACACACAGATACGCAGTATTTT.

The genes are TRBV7-9 and TRBJ1-5; 7 bases fit TRBD1. The CDR3 runs to 14 residues. Trimming cost V 4 bases and J 11 bases; bases outside gene matches: 11. Germline V lookup: CDR1 SEHNR, CDR2 FQNEAQ (reference sequence). CDR3 sequence (DNA): TGTGCCAGCAGCTCCAGGGGACAGTTTGAGGCCCAGCATTTT. Protein sequence: CASSSRGQFEAQHF.

The chain employs TRBV7-6 and TRBJ1-1, with D possibly TRBD1 on 5 matching bases. Germline V gene sequence: CDR1 SGHVS, CDR2 FNYEAQ. V was clipped by 0 bases and J by 10 bases, with 9 bases between them. The CDR3 contains 12 residues. CDR3 region: CASSLAGGRAFF. The CDR3, as DNA: TGTGCCAGCAGCTTAGCGGGGGGGAGAGCTTTCTTT.

The chain joins TRBV11-3 to TRBJ2-2; TRBD1 aligns across 9 bases. The CDR3 spans 15 residues. CDR1 is SGHNT, CDR2 YENEEA, per germline. J was trimmed by 5 bases and V by 5 bases; bases with no gene match: 6. The CDR3 DNA reads as TGTGCCAGCAGCACCGGACAGGGGAATACCGGGGAGCTGTTTTTT. This codes for CASSTGQGNTGELFF.

This clone was detected only a few times. The V and J genes are TRBV4-1 and TRBJ2-5; 9 bases line up with TRBD2. The CDR3 has 16 amino acids. The V and J ends lost 1 base and 6 bases, in that order; junction bases with no gene match: 9. Germline values: CDR1 MGHRA, CDR2 YSYEKL. The CDR3 sequence is CASSQVAGGPLQTQYF. The CDR3 region has the DNA TGCGCCAGCAGCCAAGTCGCGGGGGGGCCGTTGCAGACCCAGTACTTC.

The V and J genes are TRBV11-2 and TRBJ1-6; D uncertain. The ends were cut back, 5 bases at V and 8 bases at J, with 16 bases in the middle. In germline, CDR1 is SGHAT, CDR2 FQNNGV. This CDR3 is built from 15 residues. The CDR3 protein is CASSRPLGRDSPLHF. The CDR3 region has the DNA TGTGCCAGCAGCCGCCCACTAGGTAGGGATTCACCCCTCCACTTT.

The genes are TRBV6-5 and TRBJ2-3; a possible D gene is TRBD2 (6 bases). V dropped 4 bases and J dropped 2 bases, with 16 bases sitting between them. The CDR3 spans 16 residues. Germline V lookup: CDR1 MNHEY, CDR2 SVGAGI. The CDR3 spells CASSLYIGRDTDTQYF. CDR3 in DNA: TGTGCCAGCAGTTTGTATATCGGGCGGGACACAGATACGCAGTATTTT.

V gene TRBV5-1 combines with J gene TRBJ2-5, with a tentative D call TRBD1 (5 bases). Trimming removed 0 bases at V and 2 bases at J, with 11 bases between. The CDR3 has 15 amino acids. Germline values: CDR1 SGHRS, CDR2 YFSETQ. CDR3 protein: CASSLAGHHQETQYF. CDR3 coding DNA: TGCGCCAGCAGCTTGGCCGGACACCATCAAGAGACCCAGTACTTC.

The genes are TRBV19 and TRBJ2-5; 9 bases map to TRBD1. Germline CDR1 LNHDA, CDR2 SQIVND (reference sequence). V shed 4 bases and J 5 bases; nucleotides not matched to a gene: 11. The length of the CDR3 is 16 residues. CDR3 sequence (DNA): TGTGCCAGTAGTACCCCCCGGGGACAGGGACGGGAGACCCAGTACTTC. This translates into CASSTPRGQGRETQYF.

In DNA, the CDR3 is TGTGCCTGGAGTGTACCCGGCGGGAATGAGCAGTTCTTC. Its protein is CAWSVPGGNEQFF. V and J are TRBV30 and TRBJ2-1; tentatively, D is TRBD2 (5 bases). V shed 0 bases and J shed 7 bases, with 10 bases lying between them. CDR3 length: 13 residues. Germline CDR1 GTSNPN, CDR2 SVGIG (reference sequence).

This chain uses TRBV27 with TRBJ1-1; D may be TRBD1 (5 bases). Between the trimmed V and J ends, which lost 0 bases and 2 bases, there was a span of 7 bases. This CDR3 is built from 14 residues. Germline assignment: CDR1 MNHEY and CDR2 SMNVEV (reference sequence). The CDR3 DNA reads TGTGCCAGCAGTTTATCGCAGGGAAACACTGAAGCTTTCTTT. Protein: CASSLSQGNTEAFF.